This TCR beta chain was documented in a study of cytomegalovirus exposure and HLA in healthy donors (dated by TCRdb to the late 2010s). With regard to the full study: An earlier analysis of several hundred of the donors reported about 260 Gb of sequence data and about 120 million unique TCR beta sequences obtained from approximately 180 million T cells. An early release that covered roughly 600 HLA-typed donors contained 250 to 350 gigabases of sequencing data and roughly 84 million unique TCR sequences. Of the 300 to 500 genotyped donors, 75% to 85% were placed in the genetic ancestry cluster associated with self-reported Caucasian donors. The study was designed to test whether signatures of past pathogen exposure could be identified by cataloging public T cell receptors. The study used immunosequencing to profile the T cell repertoires of 666 subjects and linked those repertoires to cytomegalovirus serostatus. A separate validation cohort of more than 100 different subjects was used in addition to the roughly 700-subject first cohort. To predict cytomegalovirus infection status, the study brought together high-throughput TCR immunosequencing, statistical association of individual TCRs with disease status, and machine learning. In a later analysis, previously published TCR beta repertoires from 670 or so donors were re-analyzed and high-resolution HLA genotyping was added so that TCR occurrence patterns could be studied. In the later analysis, no new phenotypic data were used to find candidate immune exposures; instead, reliance was placed on TCR beta sequences and their occurrence across donors. An earlier analysis of 587 of the donors used high-throughput TCR beta sequencing to judge whether each TCR beta V gene segment behaved as functional or pseudogenic. Alongside the repertoire data, information on donor age, sex, ethnicity and CMV serostatus was compiled. A later genetic analysis took genome-wide SNP genotypes for about 55% of the roughly 670 donors and used that subset as a discovery cohort. All discovery cohort repertoires had been generated on a single sequencing platform. HLA typing included class I and class II loci at four-digit resolution. Typing coverage differed by locus: A, B, C, DRB1 and DQB1 were typed in roughly 620-630 donors, DQA1 in 500 to 550, DPA1 in around 610, and DPB1 in approximately 450. Several DR-DQ haplotypes were handled as single units for association and clustering because linkage in the cohort was strong. Among a few hundred genotyped donors of the cohort, an average of around 240,000 unique TCR beta nucleotide sequences were sequenced per donor, around a sixth of them non-productive.

V is cut back by 0 bases and J by 6 bases, with 0 bases in the junction unmatched. As encoded in the germline V gene, CDR1 is SGHDT while CDR2 is YYEEEE. From the cysteine through the phenylalanine, the CDR3 covers 13 amino acids. This entry keeps only the CDR3 DNA: 39 bases, framed from base 1. The receptor library was made with the immunoSEQ multiplex PCR assay. For the multiplex PCR, a mixture combining 60 forward primers for TCR Vbeta segments and 13 reverse primers for TCR Jbeta segments was used. A multiplex PCR assay on genomic DNA amplified the CDR3 region of rearranged TCR beta genes. The Illumina HiSeq System was used to sequence the amplified TCR beta libraries as 87-base-pair reads. On the authors' methods: In a later analysis, about 80 million unique TCR beta chains were counted across the approximately 670 repertoires, and roughly 10 million of these chains were shared by at least two donors. Raw reads were error-corrected and collapsed into unique sequences by a nearest-neighbor algorithm in which closely related sequences were merged to remove PCR and sequencing errors. CDR3 sequences were aligned to IMGT reference sequences to assign V, D and J gene segments. For a sequence to be retained, a match of at least six nucleotides was required to both a V gene segment and a J gene segment. Rearrangements were classified as productive when the CDR3 lacked stop codons and remained in frame with V and J, and all other rearrangements were classified as non-productive. Following IMGT convention, CDR3 was defined as the stretch from the second conserved V-encoded cysteine up to the conserved J-encoded phenylalanine. Sequences without an unambiguous match to a single V gene segment were excluded from the earlier analysis of several hundred of the donors. An earlier analysis of roughly 590 of the donors called V segments functional above 56.7% productive rearrangements and segregating when the between-donor standard deviation exceeded 5%. A statistical classification framework was built to diagnose cytomegalovirus status from the catalog of TCR beta chain sequences. In a later analysis, TCR nucleotide sequences were compared against IMGT/GENE-DB human TR gene sequences so that V and J genes could be assigned. The TCRdist pipeline was used in a later analysis to assign CDR3 sequences and most-parsimonious VDJ recombination scenarios. A later analysis defined each TCR beta chain by its CDR3 amino acid sequence plus V-gene family, and excluded reads lacking a unique V-gene family. As a way to deal with suspected cross-contamination and a sequencing artifact, a later analysis dropped nearly 600 nucleotide sequences that were highly shared and had low generation probability. In a later analysis, a clonal expansion index for each public chain was calculated from normalized within-repertoire ranks of inferred template counts. In a later analysis, generation probabilities were computed with a VDJ recombination model fitted to out-of-frame rearrangements, and the resulting probabilities were checked against IGoR. Hypergeometric tests were used in a later analysis to score TCR-TCR, TCR-HLA and TCR-CMV co-occurrence, with a repertoire-size bias correction applied to the TCR pairs. A later analysis estimated false discovery rates by permuting HLA or CMV assignments 20 times. A later analysis grouped co-occurring TCRs with DBSCAN, adding TCRdist sequence similarity when clustering within HLA-allele-positive subsets. Repertoires with fewer than 30,000 or more than 120,000 public chains were left out of co-occurrence clustering, as were about five repertoires with anomalous nucleotide sharing. TCRdb's version of the immuneACCESS table is confined to in-frame rearrangements and falls short of the full clone set. An unresolved V gene accounts for under half of the shortfall where checked; the remainder is of unknown origin. V and J calls and clone size are copied from that table; D and trimming were computed from the DNA. This sample's table contains tens of thousands of clones. The ten most abundant clones make up around 11% of the sample.

A remark on this clone: The antigen it recognizes is unknown.

Here is what the overall study found, with its caveats: Several of the top co-occurrence clusters appeared to be linked to parvovirus B19, influenza, CMV and Epstein-Barr virus, according to a later analysis. Sequencing depth was assumed to be roughly uniform across donors in the presence/absence analyses, though that assumption may not hold. According to the authors, the approach could potentially be generalized to other disease states and immunological phenotypes. In a later genetic analysis, fewer N-insertions in productive TCRs were reported among donors in an Asian-associated ancestry cluster than the 666-donor mean. Strong co-occurrence of HLA alleles, especially DR and DQ, made assigning TCR associations to individual alleles difficult. In vitro tests confirmed that a few of the cytomegalovirus-associated TCR beta chains recognize cytomegalovirus antigens. According to a later analysis, TCR association rates differed among HLA loci, with DRB1 alleles showing the most associated TCRs and HLA-C alleles showing the fewest. Because HLA typing was missing for some donors at each locus, association tests included only the typed subset. In an earlier analysis of about 540 of the donors, most TCR beta V segments were observed in productive rearrangements about 90% or about 30% of the time, broadly matching IMGT annotations. In a later analysis, HLA-associated TCR beta chains were found to be more clonally expanded and to have lower generation probabilities than equally common non-associated chains. Correlated functional status among segregating V segments might reflect linkage disequilibrium, but an unknown experimental factor could not be ruled out. Because counts were too low, seventeen rarely observed V segments, including chromosome 9 orphons, were left out of the earlier analysis of approximately 580 of the donors. Some IMGT-functional V segments, including TRBV6-2 and TRBV6-3, could not be told apart with the 87-base-pair reads, so those segments were excluded. The study listed around 160 TCR beta chains as associated with cytomegalovirus. V-gene and J-gene trimming of TCR beta chains was associated with a missense DCLRE1C variant in a later genetic analysis, and the association was replicated in an independent cohort. While some public TCRs were present in many individuals, most TCR sequences turned up only very rarely across donors. This cohort had only TCR beta chains sequenced, and the lack of alpha or paired-chain data limited which features could be detected. The only immune exposure information available for the cohort was CMV serostatus. Specific HLA alleles were associated with roughly 16,000 TCR beta sequences at a false discovery rate of 0.05 in a later analysis. The classifier was reported to diagnose cytomegalovirus status with high specificity and sensitivity in both the original cohort and the validation cohort. In a later analysis, most CMV-associated TCR beta chains were found to appear HLA-restricted, with HLA associations seemingly driven largely by CMV exposure. A further reported finding was that TCR beta sequences accurately predicted the HLA-A and HLA-B alleles for most subjects in the first cohort. A cluster of highly shared sequence variants was judged likely to represent a technical artifact of the sequencing pipeline.

The cohort consisted of 650 to 700 healthy bone marrow donors. At the time of sampling, all cohort members were nominally healthy, though unrecorded immune exposures were likely present. The donor tested CMV seropositive, placing the donor among the roughly 270 seropositive members of the cohort. A peripheral blood sample was collected from each donor, and TCR beta sequencing was performed on peripheral blood mononuclear cells. Genomic DNA extraction from the blood cell samples was performed with the Qiagen DNeasy Blood Extraction Kit. The sequence was collected from a man aged 18 to 29 in good health and CMV-seropositive. The sequenced material came from PBMCs. Recombination joined TRBV5-6 with TRBJ1-1, and 9 junctional nucleotides match TRBD1. The CDR3 sequence is CASSLGQGAEAFF. The DNA sequence is TGTGCCAGCAGCTTGGGACAGGGGGCTGAAGCTTTCTTT. Reference TRBV5-6 and TRBJ1-1 genes cover what lies past the CDR3, so the full variable domain is DAGVTQSPTHLIKTRGQQVTLRCSPKSGHDTVSWYQQALGQGPQFIFQYYEEEERQRGNFPDRFSGHQFPNYSSELNVNALLLGDSALYLCASSLGQGAEAFFGQGTRLTVV.